This T cell receptor (beta chain) was recovered during a study of cytomegalovirus exposure and HLA in healthy donors. Notes on the study in general: The listing of 160 or so TCR beta chains classed them as cytomegalovirus-associated. Reportedly, diagnosis of cytomegalovirus status by the classifier showed high specificity and sensitivity. An observed cluster of highly shared sequence variants was recorded as a likely sequencing artifact.

Regarding this clone: As yet, its antigen is unknown.

60 Vbeta and 13 Jbeta primers were used in PCR. Repertoires were generated with immunoSEQ multiplex PCR, while TCRdb's copy carries only in-frame clones and drops some. This table has about 170,000 clones, under 85% appearing once. This CDR3 comprises 15 residues. Per germline, CDR1 ENHRY and CDR2 SYGVKD. The sample was PBMCs. J is TRBJ2-5 and V is TRBV10-3; 10 bases line up with TRBD1. The J call may not be correct, given that the DNA end is closer to TRBJ2-7. The receptor's source is a woman aged 18-29 years in good health and CMV-seropositive. The CDR3 DNA reads TGTGCCATCAGTTCCGGGACAGGGGTGGTCTACGAGCAGTACTTC. Translation: CAISSGTGVVYEQYF.